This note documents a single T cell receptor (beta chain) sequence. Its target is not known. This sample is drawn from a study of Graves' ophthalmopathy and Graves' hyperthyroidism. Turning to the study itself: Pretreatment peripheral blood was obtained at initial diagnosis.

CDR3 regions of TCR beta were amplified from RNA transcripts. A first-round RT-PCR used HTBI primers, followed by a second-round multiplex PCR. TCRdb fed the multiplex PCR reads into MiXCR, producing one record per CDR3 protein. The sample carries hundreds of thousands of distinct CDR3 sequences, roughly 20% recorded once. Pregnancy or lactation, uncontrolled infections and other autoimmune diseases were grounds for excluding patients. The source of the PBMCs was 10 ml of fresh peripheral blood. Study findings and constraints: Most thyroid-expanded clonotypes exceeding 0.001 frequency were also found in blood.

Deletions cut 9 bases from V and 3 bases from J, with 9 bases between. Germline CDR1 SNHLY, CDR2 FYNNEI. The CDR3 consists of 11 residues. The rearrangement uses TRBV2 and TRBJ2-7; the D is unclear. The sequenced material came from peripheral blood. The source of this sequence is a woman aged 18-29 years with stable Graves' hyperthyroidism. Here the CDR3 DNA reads TGTGCCAGGAGAGAGAACTACGAGCAGTACTTC. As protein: CARRENYEQYF. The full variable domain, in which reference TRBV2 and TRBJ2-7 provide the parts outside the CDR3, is EPEVTQTPSHQVTQMGQEVILRCVPISNHLYFYWYRQILGQKVEFLVSFYNNEISEKSEIFDDQFSVERPDGSNFTLKIRSTKLEDSAMYFCARRENYEQYFGPGTRLTVT.